This T cell receptor (beta chain) is from a study of Ad26.COV2.S vaccination and SARS-CoV-2 variants. At the level of the study: The authors gave Ad26.COV2.S intramuscularly, either once or twice 56 days apart. Findings and limits, study-wide: Higher spike-specific TCR breadth was found in vaccine recipients than in placebo recipients.

Clones were read by immunoSEQ multiplex PCR, and TCRdb kept only the in-frame ones, dropping some. The sample contains about 400,000 clones, 92% of which appear only once. Germline-derived CDR1 and CDR2 are LGHNA and YSLEER. V shed 0 bases and J 4 bases; nucleotides not matched to a gene: 14. CDR3 size: 20 residues. Comment on this clone: Its antigen is unidentified.

This sample's treatment: 15 to 20 received Ad26.COV2.S at low or high dose, single or two shots; about 5 received placebo; per-sample allocation not given. Each sample was drawn 63 days after the first injection (of vaccine or placebo). A Boston adult aged 18-55 years was the donor. Material: peripheral blood, obtained in a trial of Ad26.COV2.S vaccine versus placebo. This chain uses TRBV4-3 with TRBJ2-5; TRBD2 matches 13 bases. The clonotype comes from a person between 18 and 65 years old who received the Ad26.COV2.S COVID-19 vaccine or a placebo. The CDR3 nucleotides read TGCGCCAGCAGCCAAGAGTGGATAGGAACTAGCGGGGGGGCCCCAGAGACCCAGTACTTC. Protein sequence: CASSQEWIGTSGGAPETQYF.